A single sample gave rise to the 7 T cell receptor beta chains below, sequenced in a study of CD8 T cells in ankylosing spondylitis (dated by TCRdb to the late 2010s). Library preparation used 5' RACE. These reads were obtained on an Illumina HiSeq 2500. TCRdb handled the public reads itself, with Q25 trimming in fastp and clone calling in MiXCR, and kept productive beta chains. A single entry per CDR3 protein holds the most common genes and DNA from its merged rows. This sample holds 200,000 to 300,000 distinct CDR3 sequences; 7.5% to 9.5% were observed only once. The ten largest clones capture 4.8% of the sample. What was sequenced was blood, either unsorted or a sorted T cell fraction (not recorded which). All receptors derive from a female donor with ankylosing spondylitis or in good health (not recorded which).

This clonotype has a handful of counts. The chain carries TRBV6-2 or TRBV6-3 and TRBJ2-1, with a possible D match to TRBD1 (6 bases). Trimming took 0 bases from V and 7 from J, leaving 13 bases between them. The CDR3 contains 15 residues. The germline CDR1 and CDR2 sequences are MNHEY and SVGEGT. This CDR3 reads CASSYSRDQGNEQFF. The CDR3 nucleotides read TGTGCCAGCAGTTACTCAAGGGACCAGGGGAATGAGCAGTTCTTC.

This clonotype was seen many times. J is TRBJ2-1 and V is TRBV12-3 or TRBV12-4; D ambiguous. Deletions cut 4 bases from V and 8 bases from J, with 6 bases between. This CDR3 has 11 amino acids. The CDR3 loop is CASSSNDEQFF. Here the CDR3 DNA reads TGTGCCAGCAGTTCTAATGATGAGCAGTTCTTC.

The chain recombines TRBV1 with TRBJ2-5; the table's D call of TRBD2 was not tested on the DNA. TRBV1 is shown as a pseudogene. This CDR3 is built from 16 residues. CDR3: CTSSQRPLKPEETQYF. CDR3 bases: TGCACCAGCAGCCAACGTCCGCTAAAACCTGAAGAGACCCAGTACTTC.

This clonotype was counted at least ten times. V gene TRBV7-9 combines with J gene TRBJ2-1; 7 nucleotides agree with TRBD2. Germline CDR1 is SEHNR and CDR2 is FQNEAQ (reference sequence). The CDR3 length is 14 residues. V was pared by 5 bases and J by 13 bases, with 14 bases of the junction left unmatched. The CDR3 region has the DNA TGTGCCAGCAGCGCCCTGGGGCGGGGGATCTCTCAGTTCTTC. Encoded protein: CASSALGRGISQFF.

V is TRBV6-2 or TRBV6-3 and J is TRBJ2-7; tentatively, D is TRBD1 or TRBD2 (5 bases each). Deletions cut 4 bases from V and 0 bases from J, with 16 bases between. The CDR3 is made up of 16 amino acids. Germline V gene lookup returns CDR1 MNHEY and CDR2 SVGEGT. DNA of the CDR3: TGTGCCAGCAGTTTCTCCGGGGCTGAGAGCTCCTACGAGCAGTACTTC. It is translated as CASSFSGAESSYEQYF.

This clonotype has at least ten counts. The chain carries TRBV24-1 and TRBJ2-3; possibly TRBD2 for D (5 bases). Trimming shortened V by 8 bases and J by 2 bases, and 10 bases separated the two germline ends. The CDR3 has 13 residues. Looked up from germline, CDR1 is KGHDR and CDR2 is SFDVKD. This CDR3 reads CATTERYTDTQYF. CDR3 bases: TGTGCCACCACAGAGCGGTACACAGATACGCAGTATTTT.

This clonotype was seen ten or more times. The chain employs TRBV20-1 and TRBJ1-1, with a tentative D call TRBD1 (5 bases). CDR1 is DFQATT, CDR2 SNEGSKA, per germline (reference sequence). This CDR3 spans 15 amino acids. V dropped 3 bases and J dropped 1 base, with 15 bases sitting between them. CDR3 region: CSASRGIAQNTEAFF. CDR3 DNA sequence: TGCAGTGCTAGTAGGGGAATCGCTCAGAACACTGAAGCTTTCTTT.